These T cell receptor beta chains were read from a single sample in a study of shared clonotypes between healthy human individuals. Clones were sequenced by immunoSEQ multiplex PCR, and TCRdb holds only the in-frame ones, with some missing. The sample carries roughly 1,600,000 clones, approximately 98.5% recorded once. The specimen was naive CD4+ T cells sorted from blood. Every receptor here comes from a man younger than 40 in good health. Each CDR3 is given with its conserved first and last residue. A D gene is named only where the DNA matches it firmly. Expanded clones are given a class, and other clones once, few, many or no size at all.

j_gene | abundance | v_gene | d_gene | CDR3nt | CDR3aa
TRBJ2-1 | - | TRBV11-3 | - | TGTGCCAGCAGCGCCCCGGGACGTGATGAGCAGTTCTTC | CASSAPGRDEQFF
TRBJ1-2 | - | TRBV28 | - | TGTGCCAGCAGGCCCGGACAGCCGTCATCCTATGGCTACACCTTC | CASRPGQPSSYGYTF
TRBJ2-3 | - | TRBV7-2 | TRBD2 | TGTGCCAGCAGCCGCGCGGGGACTAGCGGGAGAACAGATACGCAGTATTTT | CASSRAGTSGRTDTQYF
TRBJ2-3 | - | TRBV18 | - | TGTGCCAGCTCATCCACCCCTGGCACAGATACGCAGTATTTT | CASSSTPGTDTQYF
TRBJ2-2 | once | TRBV7-2 | TRBD2 | TGTGCCAGCACCCACGAGGCGGGAGACACCGGGGAGCTGTTTTTT | CASTHEAGDTGELFF
TRBJ1-5 | - | TRBV28 | - | TGTGCCAGCGTCCGAGGGGACGGGGCAGGAGGGCCCCAGCATTTT | CASVRGDGAGGPQHF
TRBJ1-5 | - | TRBV19 | - | TGTGCCAGTAGTATAACTACAGGGAGATATCAGCCCCAGCATTTT | CASSITTGRYQPQHF
TRBJ2-7 | once | TRBV11-2 | - | TGTGCCAGCAGCTCTCAGGGGGAGCAGTACTTC | CASSSQGEQYF
TRBJ2-1 | - | TRBV10-3 | - | TGTGCCATCAGTCGCGAATCTGAGCAGTTCTTC | CAISRESEQFF
TRBJ2-3 | - | TRBV4-2 | TRBD1 | TGTGCCAGCAGCCCGAGAAGGGGGCCCACAGATACGCAGTATTTT | CASSPRRGPTDTQYF
TRBJ2-7 | - | TRBV28 | TRBD1 | TGTGCCAGCAGCTCTACAGGGGGCGCAACCTACGAGCAGTACTTC | CASSSTGGATYEQYF
TRBJ2-3 | - | TRBV11-3 | - | TGTGCCAGCAGCCCCAAGTCAACAGATACGCAGTATTTT | CASSPKSTDTQYF
TRBJ2-3 | - | TRBV7-6 | TRBD2 | TGTGCCAGCAGCTTAGTTCCCCTAGCGGGGCAAACAGATACGCAGTATTTT | CASSLVPLAGQTDTQYF
TRBJ1-2 | - | TRBV28 | - | TGTGCCAGCAGTTCCCCACTCGGGGGGCGAACACTGCACACCTTC | CASSSPLGGRTLHTF
TRBJ2-7 | - | TRBV10-3 | TRBD1 | TGTGCCATCAGTGCAGGGGGCGACGAGCAGTACTTC | CAISAGGDEQYF
TRBJ2-2 | once | TRBV5-6 | TRBD2 | TGTGCCAGCAGCTTGGCCAAAGTCCTAGCGGGAAATGGGGAGCTGTTTTTT | CASSLAKVLAGNGELFF
TRBJ2-1 | - | TRBV19 | TRBD2 | TGTGCCAGTAGGGCTAGCGGGAACGATGAGCAGTTCTTC | CASRASGNDEQFF
TRBJ1-1 | - | TRBV14 | - | TGTGCCAGCAGCCGGATGAACACTGAAGCTTTCTTT | CASSRMNTEAFF
TRBJ2-2 | - | TRBV21-1 | - | TGTGCCAGCAGCACATACACCGGGGAGCTGTTTTTT | CASSTYTGELFF
TRBJ2-3 | - | TRBV7-2 | TRBD2 | TGTGCCAGCGCTAGGACTAGCGGGAGAGATACGCAGTATTTT | CASARTSGRDTQYF
TRBJ2-7 | - | TRBV6-5 | - | TGTGCCAGCAGTTACCTCGACAGTTCCTACGAGCAGTACTTC | CASSYLDSSYEQYF
TRBJ2-1 | - | TRBV5-1 | TRBD2 | TGCGCCAGCGTCCCGGGACTAGCGGGAACCTACAATGAGCAGTTCTTC | CASVPGLAGTYNEQFF
TRBJ2-1 | - | TRBV2 | - | TGTGCCAGCAGTGAGGGGGTTGGGTGGTACAATGAGCAGTTCTTC | CASSEGVGWYNEQFF
TRBJ1-2 | - | TRBV5-5 | TRBD1 | TGTGCCAGCAGCCATCAGGGGGCGCGGTATGGCTACACCTTC | CASSHQGARYGYTF
TRBJ2-5 | once | TRBV18 | TRBD1 | TGTGCCAGCTCACCATTAGACAGGGGTGAGACCCAGTACTTC | CASSPLDRGETQYF
TRBJ2-7 | - | TRBV19 | - | TGTGCCAGTAGTCTTGACAGAACCTACGAGCAGTACTTC | CASSLDRTYEQYF
TRBJ2-5 | - | TRBV6-1 | - | TGTGCCAGCAGTGAATTGTCTAGGCGGGAGACCCAGTACTTC | CASSELSRRETQYF
TRBJ1-5 | - | TRBV6-1 | - | TGTGCCAGCAGTGAAGAGTTAAGCGGAGGCCAGCCCCAGCATTTT | CASSEELSGGQPQHF
TRBJ1-1 | - | TRBV19 | TRBD1 | TGTGCCAGTATTCCGGGACAGGGGGCTGAAGCTTTCTTT | CASIPGQGAEAFF
TRBJ2-7 | once | TRBV27 | TRBD2 | TGTGCCAGTCGGCAGCTAGCGGGAGGTGGGTCCGAGCAGTACTTC | CASRQLAGGGSEQYF
TRBJ1-3 | - | TRBV11-2 | TRBD1 | TGTGCCAGCAGAGGACCGGGACAGGGGCCATATTACTCTGGAAACACCATATATTTT | CASRGPGQGPYYSGNTIYF
TRBJ2-3 | - | TRBV27 | TRBD2 | TGTGCCAGCAGTTTACGGGGGGTGGAAGATACGCAGTATTTT | CASSLRGVEDTQYF
TRBJ2-7 | - | TRBV5-1 | TRBD2 | TGCGCCAGCAGCTTCGGCCTGACTAGCGGGAGTTACGAGCAGTACTTC | CASSFGLTSGSYEQYF